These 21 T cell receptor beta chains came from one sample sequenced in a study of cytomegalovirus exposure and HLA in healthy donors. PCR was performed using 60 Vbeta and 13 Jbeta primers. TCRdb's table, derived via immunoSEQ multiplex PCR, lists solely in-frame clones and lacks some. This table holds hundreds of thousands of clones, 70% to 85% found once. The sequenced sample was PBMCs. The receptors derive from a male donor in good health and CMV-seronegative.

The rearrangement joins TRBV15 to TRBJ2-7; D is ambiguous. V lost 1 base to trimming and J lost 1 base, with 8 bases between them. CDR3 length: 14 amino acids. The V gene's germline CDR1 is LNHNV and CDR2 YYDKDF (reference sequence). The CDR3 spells CATSRGAISYEQYF. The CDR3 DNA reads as TGTGCCACCAGCAGAGGGGCTATATCCTACGAGCAGTACTTC.

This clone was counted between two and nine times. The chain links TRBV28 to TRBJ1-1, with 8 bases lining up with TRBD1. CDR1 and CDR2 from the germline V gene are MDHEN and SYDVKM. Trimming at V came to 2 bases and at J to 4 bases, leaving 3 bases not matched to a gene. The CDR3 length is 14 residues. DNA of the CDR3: TGTGCCAGCAGTTTAGGACAGGGAAGCACTGAAGCTTTCTTT. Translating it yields CASSLGQGSTEAFF. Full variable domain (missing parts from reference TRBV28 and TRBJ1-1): DVKVTQSSRYLVKRTGEKVFLECVQDMDHENMFWYRQDPGLGLRLIYFSYDVKMKEKGDIPEGYSVSREKKERFSLILESASTNQTSMYLCASSLGQGSTEAFFGQGTRLTVV.

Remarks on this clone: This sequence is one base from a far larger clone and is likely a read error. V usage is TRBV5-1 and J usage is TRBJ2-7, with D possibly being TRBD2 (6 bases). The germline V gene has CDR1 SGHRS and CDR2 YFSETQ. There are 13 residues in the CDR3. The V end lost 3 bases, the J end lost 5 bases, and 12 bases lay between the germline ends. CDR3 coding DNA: TGCGCCAGCAGCTCGGTCGGGAGCCACGAGCAGTACTTC. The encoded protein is CASSSVGSHEQYF.

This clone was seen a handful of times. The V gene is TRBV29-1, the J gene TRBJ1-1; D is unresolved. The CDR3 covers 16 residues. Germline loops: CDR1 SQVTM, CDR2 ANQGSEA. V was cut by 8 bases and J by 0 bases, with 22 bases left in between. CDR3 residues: CSHRRGPLKMNTEAFF. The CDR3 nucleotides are TGCAGCCACCGCCGAGGGCCTCTGAAAATGAACACTGAAGCTTTCTTT.

CDR3 coding DNA: TGTGCCAGCAGACTAGCGGGAAGGGGGGAGCTGTTTTTT. Translation: CASRLAGRGELFF. The chain joins TRBV28 to TRBJ2-2; TRBD2 aligns across 10 bases. V dropped 6 bases and J dropped 8; count of bases not matched to a gene: 3. The CDR3 sequence is 13 residues long. Germline CDR1 MDHEN, CDR2 SYDVKM. Variable domain in full (rest from reference TRBV28 and TRBJ2-2): DVKVTQSSRYLVKRTGEKVFLECVQDMDHENMFWYRQDPGLGLRLIYFSYDVKMKEKGDIPEGYSVSREKKERFSLILESASTNQTSMYLCASRLAGRGELFFGEGSRLTVL.

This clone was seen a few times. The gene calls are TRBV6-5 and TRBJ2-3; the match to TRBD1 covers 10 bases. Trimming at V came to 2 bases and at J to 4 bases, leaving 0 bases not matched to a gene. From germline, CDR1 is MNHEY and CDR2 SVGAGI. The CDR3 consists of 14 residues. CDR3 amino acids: CASSYGTGADTQYF. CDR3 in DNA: TGTGCCAGCAGTTACGGGACAGGGGCAGATACGCAGTATTTT.

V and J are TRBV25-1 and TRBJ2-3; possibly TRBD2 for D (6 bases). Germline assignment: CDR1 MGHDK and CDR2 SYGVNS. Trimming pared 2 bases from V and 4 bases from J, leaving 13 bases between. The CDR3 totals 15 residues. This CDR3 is CASSERFREADTQYF. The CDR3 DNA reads TGTGCCAGCAGTGAAAGGTTTAGGGAGGCAGATACGCAGTATTTT. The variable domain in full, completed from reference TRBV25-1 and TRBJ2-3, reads EADIYQTPRYLVIGTGKKITLECSQTMGHDKMYWYQQDPGMELHLIHYSYGVNSTEKGDLSSESTVSRIRTEHFPLTLESARPSHTSQYLCASSERFREADTQYFGPGTRLTVL.

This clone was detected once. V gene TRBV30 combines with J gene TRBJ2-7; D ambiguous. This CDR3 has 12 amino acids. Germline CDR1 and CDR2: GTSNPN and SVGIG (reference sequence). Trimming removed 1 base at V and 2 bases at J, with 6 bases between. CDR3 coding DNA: TGTGCCTGGAGTGCTCTAGCCTACGAGCAGTACTTC. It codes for CAWSALAYEQYF.

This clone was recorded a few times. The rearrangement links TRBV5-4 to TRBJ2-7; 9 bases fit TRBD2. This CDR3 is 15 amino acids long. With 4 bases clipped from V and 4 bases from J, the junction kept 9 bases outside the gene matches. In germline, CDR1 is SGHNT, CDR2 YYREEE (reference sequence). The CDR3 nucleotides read TGTGCCAGCAGCCCGGTGGGTAGCGGGAGTTACGAGCAGTACTTC. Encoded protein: CASSPVGSGSYEQYF.

CDR3 DNA: TGTGCCTGGAGGCGGGATCACACCGGGGAGCTGTTTTTT. It yields the protein CAWRRDHTGELFF. This chain joins TRBV30 and TRBJ2-2, with a possible D match to TRBD2 (6 bases). Trimming took 3 bases from V and 3 from J, leaving 8 bases between them. Germline CDR1 reads GTSNPN; CDR2 reads SVGIG (reference sequence). The CDR3 extends over 13 amino acids.

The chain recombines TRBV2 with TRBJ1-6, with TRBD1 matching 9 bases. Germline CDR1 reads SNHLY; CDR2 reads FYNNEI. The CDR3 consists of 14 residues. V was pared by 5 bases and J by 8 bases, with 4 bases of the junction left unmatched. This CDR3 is CASSLDRGDSPLHF. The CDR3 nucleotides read TGTGCCAGCAGTTTGGACAGGGGTGATTCACCCCTCCACTTT.

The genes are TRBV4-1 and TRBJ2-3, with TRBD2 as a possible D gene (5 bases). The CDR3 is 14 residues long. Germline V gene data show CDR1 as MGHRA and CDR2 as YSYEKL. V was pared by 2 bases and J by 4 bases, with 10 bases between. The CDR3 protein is CASSQPGLSDTQYF. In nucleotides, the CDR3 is TGCGCCAGCAGCCAACCAGGACTCTCAGATACGCAGTATTTT.

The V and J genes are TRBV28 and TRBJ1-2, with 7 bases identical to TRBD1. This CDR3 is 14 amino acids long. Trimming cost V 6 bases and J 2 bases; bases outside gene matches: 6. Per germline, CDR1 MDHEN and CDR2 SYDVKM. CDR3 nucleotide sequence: TGTGCCAGCAGGGCGCCGGGACAGAACTATGGCTACACCTTC. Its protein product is CASRAPGQNYGYTF.

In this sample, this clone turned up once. The CDR3 sequence is CASRFDSGSKETQYF. CDR3 nucleotide sequence: TGCGCCAGCAGGTTTGATAGCGGGAGTAAGGAGACCCAGTACTTC. The rearrangement links TRBV5-1 to TRBJ2-5, with TRBD2 matching over 9 bases. This CDR3 comprises 15 residues. The J segment lost 5 bases and the V segment lost 5 bases, leaving 10 bases of the junction unmatched. Germline loops: CDR1 SGHRS, CDR2 YFSETQ.

The CDR3 loop reads CASSLTSGSYEQYF. The CDR3 DNA reads as TGCGCCAGCAGCCTCACTAGCGGGAGCTACGAGCAGTACTTC. V is TRBV5-1 and J is TRBJ2-5, with 11 bases lining up with TRBD2. The J call is in doubt because the DNA end fits TRBJ2-7 better. Germline CDR1 SGHRS, CDR2 YFSETQ. The CDR3 has 14 residues.

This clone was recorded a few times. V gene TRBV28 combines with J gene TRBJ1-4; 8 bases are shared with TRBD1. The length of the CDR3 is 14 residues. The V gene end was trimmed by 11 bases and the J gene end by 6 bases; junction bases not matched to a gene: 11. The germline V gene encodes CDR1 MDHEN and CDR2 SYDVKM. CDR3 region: CAAKDRAWDEKLFF. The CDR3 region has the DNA TGTGCCGCGAAGGACAGGGCCTGGGATGAAAAACTGTTTTTT.

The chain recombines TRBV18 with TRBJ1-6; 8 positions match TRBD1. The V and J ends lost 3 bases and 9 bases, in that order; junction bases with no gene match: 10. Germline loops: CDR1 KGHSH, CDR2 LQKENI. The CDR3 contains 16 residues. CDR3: CASSPFDTGGISPLHF. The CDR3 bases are TGTGCCAGCTCACCGTTCGATACAGGGGGGATTTCACCCCTCCACTTT.

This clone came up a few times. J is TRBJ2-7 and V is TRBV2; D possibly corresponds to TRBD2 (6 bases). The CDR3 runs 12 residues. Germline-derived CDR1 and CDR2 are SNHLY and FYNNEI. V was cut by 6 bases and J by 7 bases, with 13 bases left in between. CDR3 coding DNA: TGTGCCAGCAGGGAGGGTATTCGTGAGCAGTACTTC. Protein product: CASREGIREQYF.

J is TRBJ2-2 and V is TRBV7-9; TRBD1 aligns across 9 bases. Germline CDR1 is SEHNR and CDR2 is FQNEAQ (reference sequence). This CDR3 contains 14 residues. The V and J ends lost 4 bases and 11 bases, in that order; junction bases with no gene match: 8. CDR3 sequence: CASSYRDRVEELFF. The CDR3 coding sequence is TGTGCCAGCAGCTACCGGGACAGGGTGGAAGAGCTGTTTTTT.

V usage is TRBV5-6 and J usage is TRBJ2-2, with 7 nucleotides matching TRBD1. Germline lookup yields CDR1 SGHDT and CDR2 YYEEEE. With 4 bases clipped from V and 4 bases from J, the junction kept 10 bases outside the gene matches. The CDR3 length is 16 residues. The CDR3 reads CASSPNTGVITGELFF. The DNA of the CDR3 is TGTGCCAGCAGCCCCAACACAGGGGTTATCACCGGGGAGCTGTTTTTT.

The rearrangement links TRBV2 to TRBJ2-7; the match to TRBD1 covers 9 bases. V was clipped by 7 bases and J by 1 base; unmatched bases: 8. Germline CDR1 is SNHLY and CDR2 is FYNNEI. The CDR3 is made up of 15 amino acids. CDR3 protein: CASNLRDRASYEQYF. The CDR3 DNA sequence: TGTGCCAGCAACCTCCGGGACAGGGCTTCCTACGAGCAGTACTTC.